One and the same sample provided the 27 T cell receptor beta chains below, sequenced in a study of cytomegalovirus exposure and HLA in healthy donors. Clones were sequenced by immunoSEQ multiplex PCR, and TCRdb holds only the in-frame ones, with some missing. The sample consists of about 260,000 clones, around 91% of them appearing once. The sample was PBMCs. The receptor set was obtained from a woman younger than 45 in good health and CMV-seronegative.

The V call is TRBV4-3, the J call TRBJ2-7; 9 bases align to TRBD1. This CDR3 spans 14 amino acids. From germline, CDR1 is LGHNA and CDR2 YSLEER. Trimming cost V 4 bases and J 3 bases; bases outside gene matches: 4. The chain's CDR3 is CASSRRTGVYEQYF. The CDR3 DNA sequence: TGCGCCAGCAGCCGTAGGACAGGGGTCTACGAGCAGTACTTC.

The chain combines TRBV6-6 with TRBJ1-1, with a possible D match to TRBD1 (5 bases). Trimming pared 0 bases from V and 6 bases from J, leaving 8 bases between. The CDR3 has 13 residues. CDR1 MNHNY and CDR2 SVGAGI come from the germline V gene (reference sequence). Here the CDR3 reads CASSYSKGAEAFF. The DNA for the CDR3 is TGTGCCAGCAGTTACTCGAAAGGGGCTGAAGCTTTCTTT.

The chain is built from TRBV7-3 and TRBJ2-3; D not resolved. The CDR3 is 13 residues long. V lost 0 bases and J 4 bases, leaving 5 bases between the germline ends. CDR1 SGHTA and CDR2 FQGTGA come from the germline V gene. The CDR3 sequence: CASSLTSADTQYF. DNA of the CDR3: TGTGCCAGCAGCTTAACCAGCGCAGATACGCAGTATTTT. Full variable domain (remainder filled in from reference TRBV7-3 and TRBJ2-3): GAGVSQTPSNKVTEKGKYVELRCDPISGHTALYWYRQSLGQGPEFLIYFQGTGAADDSGLPNDRFFAVRPEGSVSTLKIQRTERGDSAVYLCASSLTSADTQYFGPGTRLTVL.

The chain recombines TRBV27 with TRBJ2-2, with 9 bases identical to TRBD1. The V gene end was trimmed by 7 bases and the J gene end by 0 bases; junction bases not matched to a gene: 9. This CDR3 is 17 amino acids long. Germline V gene lookup returns CDR1 MNHEY and CDR2 SMNVEV (reference sequence). The CDR3 sequence: CASTWTGERANTGELFF. Written as DNA, the CDR3 is TGTGCCAGCACTTGGACAGGGGAAAGGGCGAACACCGGGGAGCTGTTTTTT.

The chain uses TRBV7-9 and TRBJ2-1; 8 nucleotides match TRBD2. Germline trimming cut 1 base from V and 5 bases from J; bases unmatched to any gene: 4. Germline-derived CDR1 and CDR2 are SEHNR and FQNEAQ (reference sequence). The CDR3 runs 15 residues. In nucleotides, the CDR3 is TGTGCCAGCAGCTTAGTCGGGGGGGCAGACAATGAGCAGTTCTTC. This sequence encodes CASSLVGGADNEQFF. Together with reference TRBV7-9 and TRBJ2-1, the CDR3 gives the full variable domain: DTGVSQNPRHKITKRGQNVTFRCDPISEHNRLYWYRQTLGQGPEFLTYFQNEAQLEKSRLLSDRFSAERPKGSFSTLEIQRTEQGDSAMYLCASSLVGGADNEQFFGPGTRLTVL.

The chain employs TRBV11-2 and TRBJ2-7, with D possibly being TRBD2 (5 bases). Germline CDR1 reads SGHAT; CDR2 reads FQNNGV. Trimming took off 1 base at V and 0 bases at J, with 10 bases between the two ends. This CDR3 contains 15 residues. Here the CDR3 reads CASSLAGGYSYEQYF. The CDR3 nucleotides are TGTGCCAGCAGCTTAGCGGGCGGGTACTCCTACGAGCAGTACTTC.

This chain connects TRBV28 to TRBJ2-2, with 7 bases fitting TRBD2. From germline, CDR1 is MDHEN and CDR2 SYDVKM. The CDR3 is 15 amino acids. Losses at the gene ends were 3 bases for V and 4 bases for J; bases not matched to a gene: 5. DNA for the CDR3: TGTGCCAGCAGTTTTAGGACTAGGGGCACCGGGGAGCTGTTTTTT. Translation: CASSFRTRGTGELFF.

The rearrangement uses TRBV4-2 and TRBJ1-4; no firm D call. Trimming shortened V by 4 bases and J by 5 bases, and 20 bases separated the two germline ends. CDR1 and CDR2 from the germline V gene are LGHNA and YNFKEQ. The CDR3 runs 17 residues. The CDR3 DNA sequence: TGTGCCAGCAGCCCCCGACCCATCTTAAGGGAGAATGAAAAACTGTTTTTT. Encoded protein: CASSPRPILRENEKLFF.

CDR3 nucleotide sequence: TGTGCCAGCAGCTTAAGTACATTTATAGCGGGAGGGCTCACAGATACGCAGTATTTT. Translating it yields CASSLSTFIAGGLTDTQYF. The chain couples TRBV7-3 to TRBJ2-3; 11 nucleotides agree with TRBD2. From germline, CDR1 is SGHTA and CDR2 FQGTGA. The CDR3 extends over 19 amino acids. With 1 base clipped from V and 2 bases from J, the junction kept 11 bases outside the gene matches.

The chain links TRBV2 to TRBJ2-5; D is uncertain. V was cut by 6 bases and J by 2 bases, with 7 bases left in between. The CDR3 runs to 12 residues. Germline V gene lookup returns CDR1 SNHLY and CDR2 FYNNEI. CDR3 coding DNA: TGTGCCAGCAGGGAATCTCAAGAGACCCAGTACTTC. It yields the protein CASRESQETQYF.

The CDR3 region is CASSFRQGSGWTQYF. DNA for the CDR3: TGTGCCAGCAGCTTCCGACAGGGATCGGGTTGGACCCAGTACTTC. The chain recombines TRBV11-3 with TRBJ2-5; 7 bases line up with TRBD1. J gave up 7 bases and V 3 bases, and 11 bases lay outside the gene matches. The CDR3 totals 15 residues. Germline CDR1 SGHNT, CDR2 YENEEA.

This chain's CDR3 is CASSRQVVRLNTGELFF. CDR3 coding DNA: TGTGCCAGTAGTCGGCAAGTGGTCAGATTGAACACCGGGGAGCTGTTTTTT. The chain is built from TRBV19 and TRBJ2-2; D ambiguous. Trimming shortened V by 5 bases and J by 1 base, and 17 bases separated the two germline ends. CDR1 and CDR2 from the germline V gene are LNHDA and SQIVND (reference sequence). The CDR3 consists of 17 residues.

The chain links TRBV18 to TRBJ1-1, with 8 bases identical to TRBD1. The CDR3 loop spans 15 amino acids. V was pared by 3 bases and J by 4 bases, with 7 bases of the junction left unmatched. The germline CDR1 and CDR2 sequences are KGHSH and LQKENI. The CDR3 DNA is TGTGCCAGCTCACCTTTAGACAGGGGAGCCACTGAAGCTTTCTTT. This sequence encodes CASSPLDRGATEAFF.

CDR3 bases: TGCAGCGTTCAACAGGGTAGTAATCAGCCCCAGCATTTT. Protein product: CSVQQGSNQPQHF. The chain carries TRBV29-1 and TRBJ1-5, with a tentative D call TRBD1 (6 bases). The CDR3 has 13 residues. V gave up 5 bases and J gave up 4 bases, with 12 bases separating them. Germline V gene lookup returns CDR1 SQVTM and CDR2 ANQGSEA.

Here the CDR3 reads CASSSWTETYGYTF. The CDR3 DNA is TGTGCCAGCAGCTCGTGGACAGAGACCTATGGCTACACCTTC. The chain couples TRBV5-4 to TRBJ1-2; possible D gene TRBD1, 6 bases. The germline V gene has CDR1 SGHNT and CDR2 YYREEE (reference sequence). The CDR3 is 14 amino acids. Trimming removed 3 bases at V and 4 bases at J, with 13 bases between.

J is TRBJ2-3 and V is TRBV6-5; possible D gene TRBD1, 5 bases. This CDR3 is built from 14 residues. The V gene's germline CDR1 is MNHEY and CDR2 SVGAGI. V dropped 2 bases and J dropped 4 bases, with 10 bases sitting between them. The CDR3 loop is CASSYRTLPDTQYF. The CDR3 DNA reads TGTGCCAGCAGTTACCGGACACTCCCAGATACGCAGTATTTT.

As DNA, the CDR3 is TGTGCCAGCAGTAGGACTAAACACGAGCAGTACTTC. Amino acid sequence: CASSRTKHEQYF. V usage is TRBV28 and J usage is TRBJ2-7, with a possible D match to TRBD2 (6 bases). The CDR3 is made up of 12 amino acids. Trimming took off 5 bases at V and 5 bases at J, with 10 bases between the two ends. The germline CDR1 and CDR2 sequences are MDHEN and SYDVKM.

The V and J genes are TRBV6-5 and TRBJ2-7, with a tentative D call TRBD1 (5 bases). V lost 0 bases to trimming and J lost 3 bases, with 6 bases between them. The CDR3 is made up of 13 amino acids. Germline V lookup: CDR1 MNHEY, CDR2 SVGAGI. CDR3 region: CASSYSRDYEQYF. In DNA, the CDR3 is TGTGCCAGCAGTTACTCCAGGGACTACGAGCAGTACTTC.

V and J are TRBV6-6 and TRBJ2-5, with D uncertain. Trimming took off 0 bases at V and 3 bases at J, with 8 bases between the two ends. CDR3 size: 14 residues. Germline V gene sequence: CDR1 MNHNY, CDR2 SVGAGI (reference sequence). CDR3 bases: TGTGCCAGCAGTTACTCAGGAGTTAAAGAGACCCAGTACTTC. This sequence encodes CASSYSGVKETQYF.

The chain recombines TRBV27 with TRBJ2-5, with 9 bases lining up with TRBD2. Germline V gene sequence: CDR1 MNHEY, CDR2 SMNVEV (reference sequence). This CDR3 is 15 amino acids long. V lost 5 bases, J lost 5 bases, and 9 bases stayed unmatched. In DNA form, the CDR3 reads TGTGCCAGCAGTCCCCGTGTAGCGGGAGTGGAGACCCAGTACTTC. Encoded protein: CASSPRVAGVETQYF.

This clone was observed once. This chain uses TRBV19 with TRBJ2-7; TRBD2 is a possible D gene (5 bases). The CDR3 spans 13 residues. With 5 bases removed from V and 0 bases from J, the gap between germline ends came to 8 bases. Germline lookup yields CDR1 LNHDA and CDR2 SQIVND (reference sequence). This CDR3 reads CASSYGNSYEQYF. The CDR3 region has the DNA TGTGCCAGTAGTTACGGGAACTCCTACGAGCAGTACTTC.

The V gene is TRBV29-1, the J gene TRBJ2-7; D is perhaps TRBD1 (5 bases). V was shortened by 0 bases and J by 1 base, with 13 bases between the two germline ends. Germline CDR1 reads SQVTM; CDR2 reads ANQGSEA. The CDR3 runs to 15 residues. The CDR3, as DNA: TGCAGCGTTGAAGAGGGGCCAGCAGATTCCTACGAGCAGTACTTC. Translating it yields CSVEEGPADSYEQYF.

The rearrangement joins TRBV7-2 to TRBJ2-7, with 14 bases identical to TRBD2. The V and J ends lost 10 bases and 9 bases, in that order; junction bases with no gene match: 8. Germline V CDR1 and CDR2: SGHTA, FQGNSA. The CDR3 is 13 residues long. The CDR3 DNA reads TGTGCCAAAGGGACTAGCGGGAGACCTGTGCAGTACTTC. As protein: CAKGTSGRPVQYF.

This clone appeared once. The rearrangement joins TRBV28 to TRBJ1-2; the D is unclear. The germline CDR1 and CDR2 sequences are MDHEN and SYDVKM. Trimming took off 3 bases at V and 0 bases at J, with 5 bases between the two ends. This CDR3 region has 13 residues. The CDR3 reads CASSFPPNYGYTF. DNA for the CDR3: TGTGCCAGCAGTTTCCCTCCTAACTATGGCTACACCTTC.

The V gene is TRBV28, the J gene TRBJ2-7; 12 positions agree with TRBD2. V shed 5 bases, J shed 2 bases, and the junction held 7 bases outside the gene matches. Germline loops: CDR1 MDHEN, CDR2 SYDVKM. CDR3 length: 16 amino acids. CDR3 nucleotide sequence: TGTGCCAGCAGTGCCGGGACTAGCGGGCAAGCCTACGAGCAGTACTTC. Its protein is CASSAGTSGQAYEQYF.

The chain uses TRBV4-1 and TRBJ2-5, with D possibly TRBD1 on 5 matching bases. Germline loops: CDR1 MGHRA, CDR2 YSYEKL. The CDR3 totals 15 residues. V gave up 6 bases and J gave up 4 bases, with 18 bases separating them. The CDR3 loop is CASRGVFQGVETQYF. CDR3 DNA: TGCGCCAGCAGAGGCGTCTTCCAGGGTGTAGAGACCCAGTACTTC.

Comments on this clone: The same CDR3 is also encoded by other DNA sequences in this sample. The chain has TRBV27 and TRBJ2-7, with D possibly called TRBD1 or TRBD2 (6 bases each). V lost 1 base and J 2 bases, leaving 9 bases between the germline ends. The germline gives CDR1 MNHEY, CDR2 SMNVEV (reference sequence). This CDR3 region has 14 residues. The CDR3, as DNA: TGTGCCAGCAGTTTATTGGGGGGCGCCTACGAGCAGTACTTC. Amino acid sequence: CASSLLGGAYEQYF.